Listed here are 11 T cell receptor beta chains from one sample, sequenced in a study of technical replicates of blood from several donors. Sequenced by immunoSEQ multiplex PCR; TCRdb stores in-frame clones only, minus some. The sample holds tens of thousands of clones, around 94% seen once. Sequenced input: T cells isolated from PBMCs. Receptors were obtained from a human donor in good health.

The table lists this clone with a count of one. The germline gene is not matched at one end of the junction; a read error may be the cause. The V call is TRBV5-4, the J call TRBJ2-7; D uncertain. Looked up from germline, CDR1 is SGHNT and CDR2 is YYREEE (reference sequence). CDR3 length: 11 amino acids. The CDR3 nucleotides are TGTGCCAGCTTTTCTTCGGAGATGTGGTCCTTC. It yields the protein CASFSSEMWSF.

CDR3 residues: CASSPPGTGNGYTF. The CDR3, as DNA: TGTGCCAGCTCACCCCCCGGGACAGGGAATGGCTACACCTTC. The chain is built from TRBV18 and TRBJ1-2, with TRBD1 matching over 9 bases. Germline trimming cut 3 bases from V and 6 bases from J; bases unmatched to any gene: 5. The CDR3 contains 14 residues. Germline assignment: CDR1 KGHSH and CDR2 LQKENI.

J is TRBJ2-7 and V is TRBV7-9; no firm D call. There are 13 residues in the CDR3. V lost 1 base and J lost 6, with 10 bases in between. Germline V CDR1 and CDR2: SEHNR, FQNEAQ (reference sequence). The CDR3, as DNA: TGTGCCAGCAGCTTAGATCCAGCGAGCGAGCAGTACTTC. It translates to CASSLDPASEQYF. Full variable domain (rest looked up from reference TRBV7-9 and TRBJ2-7): DTGVSQNPRHKITKRGQNVTFRCDPISEHNRLYWYRQTLGQGPEFLTYFQNEAQLEKSRLLSDRFSAERPKGSFSTLEIQRTEQGDSAMYLCASSLDPASEQYFGPGTRLTVT.

This sequence joins TRBV5-1 and TRBJ1-4; 10 bases are shared with TRBD1. The CDR3 length is 15 residues. Germline values: CDR1 SGHRS, CDR2 YFSETQ. J gave up 4 bases and V 4 bases, and 4 bases lay outside the gene matches. The CDR3 bases are TGCGCCAGCAGCGGACAGGGGGTGGGTAATGAAAAACTGTTTTTT. It is translated as CASSGQGVGNEKLFF.

CDR3 nucleotide sequence: TGTGCCAGCTACAGGGGGGGACTACTCAATGAGCAGTTCTTC. This gives the protein CASYRGGLLNEQFF. The rearrangement uses TRBV7-9 and TRBJ2-1, with D tentatively TRBD1 (8 bases). Trimming cost V 8 bases and J 6 bases, with 17 bases left between them. Germline loops: CDR1 SEHNR, CDR2 FQNEAQ (reference sequence). The CDR3 contains 14 residues.

This chain uses TRBV7-8 with TRBJ2-2, with 11 positions matching TRBD2. Trimming took 2 bases from V and 6 from J; bases not matched to a gene: 11. Germline V CDR1 and CDR2: SGHVS, FQNEAQ. The CDR3 is 18 amino acids. CDR3 in DNA: TGTGCCAGCAGCTTATATAGCGGGAGGGCCGTAGGGTCCGGGGAGCTGTTTTTT. Translated: CASSLYSGRAVGSGELFF.

This chain connects TRBV12-5 to TRBJ2-5, with D maybe TRBD2 (5 bases). Per the germline V gene, CDR1 is LGHNT and CDR2 is FRNRAP. The CDR3 is 15 residues long. Trimming took 3 bases from V and 1 from J, leaving 12 bases between them. The CDR3 protein is CASGFSGNPQETQYF. The CDR3 region has the DNA TGTGCTAGTGGTTTCTCGGGGAACCCCCAAGAGACCCAGTACTTC.

The chain combines TRBV5-4 with TRBJ2-7; 8 bases are a match to TRBD1. The CDR3 covers 15 residues. After removal of 0 bases from V and 0 bases from J, the junction contained 2 bases not matched to a gene. In germline, CDR1 is SGHNT, CDR2 YYREEE (reference sequence). CDR3 in amino acids: CASSLGDRSSYEQYF. CDR3 DNA: TGTGCCAGCAGCTTGGGGGACAGGAGCTCCTACGAGCAGTACTTC.

The chain employs TRBV9 and TRBJ2-5; 8 bases align to TRBD2. This CDR3 comprises 16 residues. Trimming took 0 bases from V and 0 from J; bases not matched to a gene: 4. Germline CDR1 is SGDLS and CDR2 is YYNGEE. The CDR3 coding sequence is TGTGCCAGCAGCGTAGTTGGTAGCGGGGACCAAGAGACCCAGTACTTC. This encodes CASSVVGSGDQETQYF. Full variable domain (rest looked up from reference TRBV9 and TRBJ2-5): DSGVTQTPKHLITATGQRVTLRCSPRSGDLSVYWYQQSLDQGLQFLIQYYNGEERAKGNILERFSAQQFPDLHSELNLSSLELGDSALYFCASSVVGSGDQETQYFGPGTRLLVL.

The rearrangement links TRBV5-4 to TRBJ2-7; 7 bases map to TRBD1. V lost 2 bases, J lost 3 bases, and 5 bases stayed unmatched. This CDR3 contains 14 residues. Germline CDR1 SGHNT, CDR2 YYREEE (reference sequence). CDR3: CASSFGTESYEQYF. CDR3 coding DNA: TGTGCCAGCAGCTTCGGGACAGAAAGCTACGAGCAGTACTTC.

The chain joins TRBV28 to TRBJ1-4; no clear D gene. CDR1 is MDHEN, CDR2 SYDVKM, per germline. CDR3 length: 16 amino acids. V gave up 3 bases and J gave up 3 bases, with 14 bases separating them. In DNA, the CDR3 is TGTGCCAGCAGTTTCGGGTCGGCGCCTGCTAATGAAAAACTGTTTTTT. It specifies CASSFGSAPANEKLFF.